These 27 T cell receptor beta chains share one sample of origin, sequenced in a study of cytomegalovirus exposure and HLA in healthy donors (dated by TCRdb to between 2016 and 2019). The library was obtained by the immunoSEQ multiplex PCR assay. For the multiplex PCR, a mixture combining 60 forward primers for TCR Vbeta segments and 13 reverse primers for TCR Jbeta segments was used. TCRdb mirrors the immuneACCESS table, restricted to in-frame sequences. Some clones are absent from its copies; in checked studies, under half trace to an unresolved V gene, and the reason for the others is unknown. This sample gives around 52,000 clones in total; about four fifths of them show up just once. The ten biggest clones cover around 1.7% of the sample. Source material: PBMCs. Receptors originate from a man aged 40-55 years in good health and CMV-seronegative.

The CDR3 reads CASSLRGADSPLHF. For the CDR3, the DNA is TGTGCCAGCAGCTTACGGGGGGCTGATTCACCCCTCCACTTT. The genes are TRBV11-3 and TRBJ1-6, with D possibly TRBD1 on 6 matching bases. Trimming pared 2 bases from V and 8 bases from J, leaving 10 bases between. The CDR3 runs 14 residues. Looked up from germline, CDR1 is SGHNT and CDR2 is YENEEA.

This clone has only a few counts. The genes are TRBV7-8 and TRBJ1-1; D uncertain. Germline V gene data show CDR1 as SGHVS and CDR2 as FQNEAQ. CDR3 length: 14 amino acids. V lost 8 bases to trimming and J lost 1 base, with 14 bases between them. CDR3 amino acids: CASGRGVENTEAFF. The CDR3 DNA follows: TGTGCCAGCGGCCGCGGGGTCGAGAACACTGAAGCTTTCTTT.

The CDR3 DNA is TGTGCCAGCAGCTTAGTATCCGGCCACGGGGAGCAGTACTTC. This sequence encodes CASSLVSGHGEQYF. The chain recombines TRBV7-8 with TRBJ2-7, with unresolved D. V was trimmed by 1 base and J by 7 bases, leaving 14 bases between them. The germline CDR1 and CDR2 sequences are SGHVS and FQNEAQ. The CDR3 totals 14 residues.

The chain has TRBV5-1 and TRBJ2-3; TRBD1 matches 9 bases. The germline gives CDR1 SGHRS, CDR2 YFSETQ. V was clipped by 4 bases and J by 3 bases; unmatched bases: 6. CDR3 length: 15 residues. CDR3 sequence (DNA): TGCGCCAGCAGCGGACGGACAGGGGAGACAGATACGCAGTATTTT. It codes for CASSGRTGETDTQYF.

The chain couples TRBV5-6 to TRBJ1-2; TRBD1 matches at 9 bases. The CDR3 length is 15 residues. CDR1 SGHDT and CDR2 YYEEEE come from the germline V gene. V trimming: 4 bases; J trimming: 8 bases; junction bases outside the gene matches: 12. The CDR3 sequence: CASSLHTGGAGGYTF. In nucleotides, the CDR3 is TGTGCCAGCAGCCTTCATACAGGGGGCGCGGGGGGCTACACCTTC.

The chain employs TRBV30 and TRBJ2-1; D not resolved. The V gene lost 0 bases and the J gene lost 4 bases, with 7 bases spanning the gap. The CDR3 contains 13 residues. The germline gives CDR1 GTSNPN, CDR2 SVGIG (reference sequence). The CDR3 region has the DNA TGTGCCTGGAGTGTTTCGGGTTACAATGAGCAGTTCTTC. It is translated as CAWSVSGYNEQFF.

This chain uses TRBV9 with TRBJ2-7; D gene unclear. Germline lookup yields CDR1 SGDLS and CDR2 YYNGEE. This CDR3 spans 12 amino acids. Trimming took 3 bases from V and 6 from J, leaving 10 bases between them. CDR3 DNA sequence: TGTGCCAGCAGCGGGCCAAGTGGCGAGCAGTACTTC. Its translation: CASSGPSGEQYF.

The chain couples TRBV27 to TRBJ1-1; possible D gene TRBD1, 6 bases. This CDR3 region has 15 residues. Trimming removed 6 bases at V and 6 bases at J, with 20 bases between. CDR1 and CDR2 from the germline V gene are MNHEY and SMNVEV (reference sequence). The CDR3 nucleotides are TGTGCCAGCAGCCTCTGGGGGGGGGCTTGGTCTGAAGCTTTCTTT. Its translation: CASSLWGGAWSEAFF.

V is TRBV2 and J is TRBJ1-6; 9 positions agree with TRBD1. CDR1 is SNHLY, CDR2 FYNNEI, per germline. The junction had 6 bases not matched to a gene; V was cut back by 6 bases and J by 9 bases. The CDR3 runs 14 residues. Here the CDR3 DNA reads TGTGCCAGCAGACCGGGACAGGGTGCTTCACCCCTCCACTTT. Translation gives CASRPGQGASPLHF.

V usage is TRBV13 and J usage is TRBJ2-3; D may be TRBD2 (6 bases). Trimming took 4 bases from V and 1 from J, leaving 9 bases between them. The CDR3 consists of 14 residues. Germline CDR1 PRHDT, CDR2 FYEKMQ (reference sequence). The CDR3 region has the DNA TGTGCCAGCAGCTCAACGGGGGGCACAGATACGCAGTATTTT. As protein: CASSSTGGTDTQYF.

Worth noting for this clone: Other DNA sequences within the sample encode an identical CDR3. V gene TRBV6-1 combines with J gene TRBJ1-3; D is ambiguous. The CDR3 spans 12 residues. Trimming pared 1 base from V and 5 bases from J, leaving 3 bases between. From germline, CDR1 is MNHNS and CDR2 SASEGT. CDR3 region: CASSEGRNTIYF. The CDR3 nucleotides are TGTGCCAGCAGTGAAGGTAGAAACACCATATATTTT.

V usage is TRBV7-2 and J usage is TRBJ1-2; a weak D match, TRBD1 (5 bases). Germline CDR1 reads SGHTA; CDR2 reads FQGNSA. V lost 5 bases and J lost 4, with 17 bases in between. CDR3 length: 15 amino acids. The CDR3 sequence is CASSGGKGLSYGYTF. CDR3 nucleotides: TGTGCCAGCAGCGGGGGGAAGGGGCTTAGCTATGGCTACACCTTC.

The chain is built from TRBV27 and TRBJ2-1; D might be TRBD2 (6 bases). From germline, CDR1 is MNHEY and CDR2 SMNVEV (reference sequence). The length of the CDR3 is 15 residues. Trimming removed 3 bases from V and 8 bases from J, with 17 bases in between. CDR3 bases: TGTGCCAGCAGTTTTCAACTTTCCCAGCGGGATGAGCAGTTCTTC. Amino acids: CASSFQLSQRDEQFF.

V gene TRBV19 combines with J gene TRBJ2-1; D is perhaps TRBD1 (6 bases). The CDR3 covers 15 residues. Germline V CDR1 and CDR2: LNHDA, SQIVND (reference sequence). Between the trimmed V and J ends, which lost 7 bases and 4 bases, there was a span of 17 bases. Here the CDR3 DNA reads TGTGCCAGTAACGTACCGGGTCAGGGGTACAATGAGCAGTTCTTC. Its protein product is CASNVPGQGYNEQFF.

The V and J genes are TRBV30 and TRBJ1-6; 8 nucleotides align to TRBD1. CDR1 is GTSNPN and CDR2 is SVGIG in the germline V gene (reference sequence). With V trimmed by 5 bases and J by 9 bases, 12 bases remained unmatched. The CDR3 is made up of 15 amino acids. The DNA for the CDR3 is TGTGCCTGGGTGCCGTTCGGACAGGGAAGTTCACCCCTCCACTTT. It yields the protein CAWVPFGQGSSPLHF. The variable domain in full, with the rest retrieved from reference TRBV30 and TRBJ1-6, is SQTIHQWPATLVQPVGSPLSLECTVEGTSNPNLYWYRQAAGRGLQLLFYSVGIGQISSEVPQNLSASRPQDRQFILSSKKLLLSDSGFYLCAWVPFGQGSSPLHFGNGTRLTVT.

This clone came up a few times. The chain employs TRBV13 and TRBJ1-1, with D possibly matching TRBD1 (6 bases). The CDR3 is made up of 14 amino acids. V shed 0 bases and J shed 9 bases, with 14 bases lying between them. CDR1 is PRHDT, CDR2 FYEKMQ, per germline (reference sequence). The CDR3 nucleotides are TGTGCCAGCAGCTTAGGACAGGGTAGTTATAAAGCTTTCTTT. Translation: CASSLGQGSYKAFF.

The rearrangement joins TRBV7-2 to TRBJ1-2; possibly TRBD1 for D (5 bases). This CDR3 spans 15 amino acids. The germline V and J ends were trimmed by 2 bases and 8 bases, with 18 bases remaining between them. Germline-derived CDR1 and CDR2 are SGHTA and FQGNSA. CDR3 DNA: TGTGCCAGCAGCTTAAATGGTATTGGGCAGGGCGGCTACACCTTC. Encoded protein: CASSLNGIGQGGYTF.

V usage is TRBV11-2 and J usage is TRBJ2-7, with TRBD2 identical over 11 bases. The trim removed 5 bases at V and 2 bases at J, leaving 5 bases unmatched. Per the germline V gene, CDR1 is SGHAT and CDR2 is FQNNGV. There are 15 residues in the CDR3. As DNA, the CDR3 is TGTGCCAGCAGCGTAATAGCGGGGGGGACCTACGAGCAGTACTTC. As protein: CASSVIAGGTYEQYF.

The chain recombines TRBV9 with TRBJ2-1; D perhaps matches TRBD1 (6 bases). Germline values: CDR1 SGDLS, CDR2 YYNGEE. The CDR3 is 15 residues long. The ends were cut back, 0 bases at V and 4 bases at J, with 11 bases in the middle. CDR3 in DNA: TGTGCCAGCAGCGTAGCTTCAGGACAGTACAATGAGCAGTTCTTC. This gives the protein CASSVASGQYNEQFF.

This sequence joins TRBV19 and TRBJ2-1; 14 bases line up with TRBD2. CDR1 is LNHDA and CDR2 is SQIVND in the germline V gene (reference sequence). Germline trimming cut 5 bases from V and 5 bases from J; bases unmatched to any gene: 8. The CDR3 is 17 residues long. CDR3 amino acids: CASSGWTSGGSHNEQFF. The CDR3 DNA is TGTGCCAGTAGTGGCTGGACTAGCGGGGGGTCGCACAATGAGCAGTTCTTC.

The rearrangement links TRBV15 to TRBJ1-6; no reliable D call. The germline CDR1 and CDR2 sequences are LNHNV and YYDKDF (reference sequence). The V and J ends lost 1 base and 0 bases respectively, with 10 bases between them. The CDR3 length is 17 residues. The CDR3 DNA reads TGTGCCACCAGCAGAGGGAGAACGAGCTCCTATAATTCACCCCTCCACTTT. It encodes CATSRGRTSSYNSPLHF.

This chain connects TRBV2 to TRBJ1-1, with unresolved D. CDR1 is SNHLY, CDR2 FYNNEI, per germline. V shed 1 base and J shed 0 bases, with 9 bases lying between them. The CDR3 runs 15 residues. The chain's CDR3 is CASSEDVRVNTEAFF. CDR3 in DNA: TGTGCCAGCAGTGAAGACGTCCGGGTGAACACTGAAGCTTTCTTT.

The chain is built from TRBV4-3 and TRBJ1-4; 10 bases are a match to TRBD1. The CDR3 runs 19 residues. V shed 0 bases and J 1 base; nucleotides not matched to a gene: 8. Germline values: CDR1 LGHNA, CDR2 YSLEER. CDR3 residues: CASSQDTGQGVGTNEKLFF. The DNA for the CDR3 is TGCGCCAGCAGCCAAGATACCGGACAGGGGGTTGGAACTAATGAAAAACTGTTTTTT.

The chain combines TRBV6-5 with TRBJ2-5; 8 bases line up with TRBD1. V dropped 6 bases and J dropped 4; count of bases not matched to a gene: 10. This CDR3 is 15 amino acids long. Germline V gene sequence: CDR1 MNHEY, CDR2 SVGAGI. The CDR3 DNA follows: TGTGCCAGCAGCGTGCAGGGGGCTATCCGAGAGACCCAGTACTTC. Its translation: CASSVQGAIRETQYF.

Of note for this clone: This CDR3 is also generated by other DNA sequences in the sample. The rearrangement links TRBV30 to TRBJ1-2; 11 bases are shared with TRBD1. The CDR3 extends over 14 amino acids. Germline loops: CDR1 GTSNPN, CDR2 SVGIG (reference sequence). V shed 3 bases and J 2 bases; nucleotides not matched to a gene: 2. The CDR3: CAWSRDRGNYGYTF. The CDR3 nucleotides read TGTGCCTGGAGCCGGGACAGGGGGAACTATGGCTACACCTTC.

Only one count was recorded for this clone. The DNA of the CDR3 is TGTGCCAGCAGCCCCCGGGGCCGGGGACAGTTACAAGAGACCCAGTACTTC. Its translation is CASSPRGRGQLQETQYF. V usage is TRBV7-8 and J usage is TRBJ2-5, with 7 positions matching TRBD1. With V trimmed by 5 bases and J by 2 bases, 14 bases remained unmatched. In germline, CDR1 is SGHVS, CDR2 FQNEAQ. The CDR3 totals 17 residues.

This clone was counted once. This sequence joins TRBV7-8 and TRBJ2-7; possible D gene TRBD1, 6 bases. V lost 1 base and J 3 bases, leaving 10 bases between the germline ends. From germline, CDR1 is SGHVS and CDR2 FQNEAQ. The CDR3 loop spans 14 amino acids. CDR3 loop: CASSLDRVGYEQYF. As DNA, the CDR3 is TGTGCCAGCAGCTTAGACAGGGTAGGCTACGAGCAGTACTTC.